The 24 T cell receptor beta chains below come from one sample, sequenced in a study of OX40 agonist ivuxolimab in advanced cancers. Profiling relied on immunoSEQ multiplex PCR, and the TCRdb table lists in-frame clones only, not all of them. Here the sample spans around 93,000 clones, around 87% being singletons. Sample: CD4+ or CD8+ T cells sorted from blood, taken in a trial of the OX40 agonist ivuxolimab. All receptors come from an adult with an advanced solid tumor such as melanoma, head and neck, liver or kidney cancer.

J is TRBJ1-5 and V is TRBV7-8; D is uncertain. V was cut by 0 bases and J by 4 bases, with 16 bases left in between. Germline CDR1 SGHVS, CDR2 FQNEAQ. There are 17 residues in the CDR3. The CDR3 nucleotides are TGTGCCAGCAGCTTAGCGGCACAGTCGAGAGGAAATCAGCCCCAGCATTTT. The encoded protein is CASSLAAQSRGNQPQHF.

The V and J genes are TRBV7-2 and TRBJ2-1; 11 bases fit TRBD2. The CDR3 totals 16 residues. The germline V gene has CDR1 SGHTA and CDR2 FQGNSA. V lost 1 base to trimming and J lost 6 bases; unmatched junction nucleotides: 5. The CDR3 coding sequence is TGTGCCAGCAGCTTAGATGGGACTAGCGGTACCAATGAGCAGTTCTTC. Its translation: CASSLDGTSGTNEQFF.

J is TRBJ2-7 and V is TRBV5-1; a weak D match, TRBD2 (6 bases). Trimming removed 4 bases from V and 0 bases from J, with 11 bases in between. Germline loops: CDR1 SGHRS, CDR2 YFSETQ. The CDR3 runs to 14 residues. CDR3 sequence (DNA): TGCGCCAGCAGCGGTGGCGGGGTCTCCTACGAGCAGTACTTC. Translating it yields CASSGGGVSYEQYF.

This clone has a single count. J is TRBJ2-3 and V is TRBV2; 8 nucleotides align to TRBD1. This CDR3 comprises 14 residues. CDR1 and CDR2 (germline): SNHLY, FYNNEI. V shed 6 bases and J 6 bases; nucleotides not matched to a gene: 8. CDR3 loop: CASSRDRPYDTQYF. CDR3 bases: TGTGCCAGCAGCAGGGACAGGCCGTATGATACGCAGTATTTT.

This clone was recorded a few times. The chain couples TRBV25-1 to TRBJ1-6; D remains unclear. Trimming left V 5 bases short and J 9 bases short, with 14 bases between. In germline, CDR1 is MGHDK, CDR2 SYGVNS. The CDR3 contains 14 residues. CDR3 loop: CASSFREEGSPLHF. CDR3 sequence (DNA): TGTGCCAGCAGTTTCCGGGAGGAGGGTTCACCCCTCCACTTT.

This chain joins TRBV2 and TRBJ2-5; TRBD1 is a possible D gene (8 bases). V lost 3 bases and J lost 4, with 18 bases in between. CDR1 is SNHLY, CDR2 FYNNEI, per germline. The CDR3 loop spans 16 amino acids. The chain's CDR3 is CASSEGGDRMGETQYF. DNA for the CDR3: TGTGCCAGCAGTGAGGGGGGGGACAGGATGGGAGAGACCCAGTACTTC.

This clone was detected only once. The chain carries TRBV6-6 and TRBJ2-7; tentative D call: TRBD1 (6 bases). This CDR3 contains 15 residues. V was pared by 5 bases and J by 4 bases, with 18 bases between. Per the germline V gene, CDR1 is MNHNY and CDR2 is SVGAGI (reference sequence). CDR3 DNA sequence: TGTGCCAGCAGTCCTCCGGCAGGGGAAAGATACGAGCAGTACTTC. Translated: CASSPPAGERYEQYF.

V usage is TRBV7-8 and J usage is TRBJ2-3, with D perhaps matching TRBD1 or TRBD2 (5 bases each). Per germline, CDR1 SGHVS and CDR2 FQNEAQ. V lost 3 bases to trimming and J lost 0 bases, with 25 bases between them. The CDR3 is 20 residues long. CDR3 DNA: TGTGCCAGCAGCTTTCAGGGAGCGGCCTTTCTTGAAACTAGCACAGATACGCAGTATTTT. It specifies CASSFQGAAFLETSTDTQYF.

The V gene is TRBV19, the J gene TRBJ1-2; 7 bases are a match to TRBD1. Germline assignment: CDR1 LNHDA and CDR2 SQIVND (reference sequence). The CDR3 has 17 residues. V gave up 5 bases and J gave up 7 bases; unmatched junction bases: 19. The CDR3 DNA reads as TGTGCCAGTAGTCCCGTTGGGGGACAGAGGGTCCGGGGTGGCTACACCTTC. Protein sequence: CASSPVGGQRVRGGYTF.

The V gene is TRBV30, the J gene TRBJ2-5; the match to TRBD2 covers 8 bases. Unmatched junction bases numbered 4, after V lost 5 bases and J lost 2 bases. The length of the CDR3 is 13 residues. The germline CDR1 and CDR2 sequences are GTSNPN and SVGIG (reference sequence). CDR3 sequence (DNA): TGTGCCTGGCCTATAGCGGGGCAAGAGACCCAGTACTTC. Protein sequence: CAWPIAGQETQYF.

The rearrangement uses TRBV19 and TRBJ2-3, with TRBD1 matching 8 bases. With V trimmed by 4 bases and J by 0 bases, 3 bases remained unmatched. Per germline, CDR1 LNHDA and CDR2 SQIVND (reference sequence). CDR3 length: 15 amino acids. The DNA for the CDR3 is TGTGCCAGTAGTACCGGGACAGGAAGCACAGATACGCAGTATTTT. Encoded protein: CASSTGTGSTDTQYF.

The chain links TRBV5-1 to TRBJ2-4; 10 positions agree with TRBD1. CDR3 length equals 17 residues. Germline V CDR1 and CDR2: SGHRS, YFSETQ. The V and J ends lost 4 bases and 0 bases, in that order; junction bases with no gene match: 7. The CDR3 region is CASSPGQGNLAKNIQYF. CDR3 coding DNA: TGCGCCAGCAGCCCGGGACAGGGGAATTTAGCCAAAAACATTCAGTACTTC.

This clone was detected only once. The V and J genes are TRBV4-3 and TRBJ2-7; TRBD1 aligns across 10 bases. V was clipped by 5 bases and J by 3 bases; unmatched bases: 4. The CDR3 sequence is 14 residues long. The V gene's germline CDR1 is LGHNA and CDR2 YSLEER. The CDR3 bases are TGCGCCAGCAGCTACGGGACAGGGGACTACGAGCAGTACTTC. This gives the protein CASSYGTGDYEQYF.

The chain is built from TRBV14 and TRBJ2-3, with D perhaps TRBD2 (5 bases). V gave up 5 bases and J gave up 2 bases, with 14 bases separating them. In germline, CDR1 is SGHDN, CDR2 FVKESK. CDR3 length equals 15 residues. CDR3 nucleotide sequence: TGTGCCAGCAGCGGACTGGGTGCGGTCACAGATACGCAGTATTTT. Encoded protein: CASSGLGAVTDTQYF.

This clone was seen just once. The V gene is TRBV18, the J gene TRBJ2-3, with a tentative D call TRBD2 (6 bases). V lost 4 bases and J 5 bases, leaving 10 bases between the germline ends. The CDR3 runs 13 residues. The germline V gene has CDR1 KGHSH and CDR2 LQKENI. The CDR3 spells CASSRSGEDTQYF. CDR3 sequence (DNA): TGTGCCAGCTCACGTTCGGGGGAAGATACGCAGTATTTT.

This chain uses TRBV7-2 with TRBJ1-3; 11 bases map to TRBD1. CDR1 is SGHTA and CDR2 is FQGNSA in the germline V gene. The CDR3 consists of 16 residues. Trimming at V came to 5 bases and at J to 3 bases, leaving 6 bases not matched to a gene. CDR3 sequence: CASSRWTGGGGNTIYF. CDR3 sequence (DNA): TGTGCCAGCAGCCGATGGACAGGGGGCGGTGGAAACACCATATATTTT.

The J gene is TRBJ1-5, the V gene TRBV5-8, with 11 bases matching TRBD1. The J segment lost 5 bases and the V segment lost 4 bases, leaving 8 bases of the junction unmatched. Germline loops: CDR1 SGHTS, CDR2 YDEGEE. The CDR3 runs 16 residues. CDR3: CASSVGTGGTYQPQHF. The CDR3 DNA follows: TGTGCCAGCAGCGTCGGGACAGGGGGAACTTATCAGCCCCAGCATTTT. The entire variable domain, with the rest obtained from reference TRBV5-8 and TRBJ1-5, is as follows: EAGVTQSPTHLIKTRGQQATLRCSPISGHTSVYWYQQALGLGLQFLLWYDEGEERNRGNFPPRFSGRQFPNYSSELNVNALELEDSALYLCASSVGTGGTYQPQHFGDGTRLSIL.

The chain uses TRBV6-6 and TRBJ2-3; TRBD2 aligns across 7 bases. CDR3 length: 15 residues. The J segment lost 0 bases and the V segment lost 4 bases, leaving 4 bases of the junction unmatched. The germline gives CDR1 MNHNY, CDR2 SVGAGI (reference sequence). CDR3 in DNA: TGTGCCAGCAGTTCTAGCGGACCTAGCACAGATACGCAGTATTTT. Encoded protein: CASSSSGPSTDTQYF.

The CDR3 reads CASSKDRLTGVKEKLFF. In DNA, the CDR3 is TGTGCCAGCAGCAAAGACCGACTAACAGGGGTAAAAGAAAAACTGTTTTTT. J is TRBJ1-4 and V is TRBV21-1; whether TRBD1, the table's D call, matches the DNA was not checked. TRBV21-1 is shown as a pseudogene. The CDR3 covers 17 residues.

The chain uses TRBV6-1 and TRBJ2-7; the D gene is possibly TRBD2 (5 bases). Trimming pared 6 bases from V and 3 bases from J, leaving 15 bases between. Germline CDR1 is MNHNS and CDR2 is SASEGT. The CDR3 is 14 amino acids. This CDR3 reads CASSTRAWSYEQYF. DNA of the CDR3: TGTGCCAGCAGCACTAGAGCTTGGAGCTACGAGCAGTACTTC.

The chain carries TRBV27 and TRBJ1-1; D unclear. Germline loops: CDR1 MNHEY, CDR2 SMNVEV (reference sequence). V was shortened by 5 bases and J by 5 bases, with 18 bases between the two germline ends. This CDR3 is 15 amino acids long. The CDR3 loop reads CASSPLGVGGTEAFF. CDR3 DNA: TGTGCCAGCAGTCCCCTGGGAGTCGGCGGGACTGAAGCTTTCTTT.

This rearrangement joins TRBV18 to TRBJ1-1, with no clear D. CDR3 size: 16 residues. Germline V gene lookup returns CDR1 KGHSH and CDR2 LQKENI. Trimming cost V 3 bases and J 8 bases, with 22 bases left between them. In nucleotides, the CDR3 is TGTGCCAGCTCACCCAGAGGCACAGACTCCTTTAAGGAAGCTTTCTTT. It translates to CASSPRGTDSFKEAFF.

The J gene is TRBJ2-7, the V gene TRBV27, with 9 bases fitting TRBD2. The CDR3 is made up of 14 amino acids. V lost 2 bases, J lost 5 bases, and 4 bases stayed unmatched. Looked up from germline, CDR1 is MNHEY and CDR2 is SMNVEV (reference sequence). The CDR3 is CASSLLAGPHEQYF. The CDR3 DNA reads as TGTGCCAGCAGTTTACTAGCGGGGCCCCACGAGCAGTACTTC.

The CDR3 protein is CASSRGLAGDYTGELFF. The CDR3 region has the DNA TGCGCCAGCAGCCGTGGACTAGCGGGAGACTATACCGGGGAGCTGTTTTTT. The V call is TRBV4-3, the J call TRBJ2-2; 13 nucleotides agree with TRBD2. The CDR3 spans 17 residues. Per germline, CDR1 LGHNA and CDR2 YSLEER. V lost 4 bases and J lost 5; bases outside the gene matches: 7.